Below are 20 T cell receptor beta chains sequenced from a single sample in a study of T cells after yellow fever vaccination. TCRdb processed the 5' RACE reads anew with MiXCR; each CDR3 protein has one entry. This sample has just under 600,000 distinct CDR3 sequences, with approximately 12% found just once. Sample: PBMCs, taken on the day of the yellow fever booster vaccination. The receptors were gathered from a man aged 30-40 years who received the YFV17D yellow fever vaccine.

This clonotype was seen a few times. The V gene is TRBV20-1, the J gene TRBJ2-7; tentative D call: TRBD2 (6 bases). Looked up from germline, CDR1 is DFQATT and CDR2 is SNEGSKA (reference sequence). This CDR3 has 13 residues. V gave up 3 bases and J gave up 0 bases, with 9 bases separating them. Here the CDR3 reads CSASGGSSYEQYF. In DNA, the CDR3 is TGCAGTGCTAGCGGGGGAAGCTCCTACGAGCAGTACTTC.

This rearrangement joins TRBV30 to TRBJ2-2; D not resolved. This CDR3 is built from 12 residues. V lost 4 bases and J 1 base, leaving 4 bases between the germline ends. Per the germline V gene, CDR1 is GTSNPN and CDR2 is SVGIG (reference sequence). As DNA, the CDR3 is TGTGCCTGGACAGGGAACACCGGGGAGCTGTTTTTT. Protein: CAWTGNTGELFF.

The chain is built from TRBV7-2 and TRBJ2-3; D might be TRBD2 (5 bases). V lost 7 bases and J 2 bases, leaving 13 bases between the germline ends. The germline gives CDR1 SGHTA, CDR2 FQGNSA. The CDR3 is made up of 14 amino acids. The CDR3, as DNA: TGTGCCAGCACCCCAGGCGGGTACACAGATACGCAGTATTTT. It yields the protein CASTPGGYTDTQYF.

This clonotype turned up a few times. CDR3 DNA: TGTGCCTTGGGACAGGGGGCGACAGGCTACACCTTC. This gives the protein CALGQGATGYTF. The V call is TRBV30, the J call TRBJ1-2, with TRBD1 matching 12 bases. Germline trimming cut 7 bases from V and 8 bases from J; bases unmatched to any gene: 5. The germline V gene has CDR1 GTSNPN and CDR2 SVGIG (reference sequence). This CDR3 has 12 amino acids.

The rearrangement links TRBV10-3 to TRBJ2-2, with TRBD1 identical over 7 bases. V lost 3 bases to trimming and J lost 6 bases; unmatched junction nucleotides: 1. Per the germline V gene, CDR1 is ENHRY and CDR2 is SYGVKD. This CDR3 comprises 13 residues. Here the CDR3 reads CAISETGAGELFF. For the CDR3, the DNA is TGTGCCATCAGTGAAACAGGGGCCGGGGAGCTGTTTTTT.

This clonotype was observed a few times. Mismatch with germline at one junction end may stem from a read error. This CDR3 is CASSLDSRDYGYTF. CDR3 sequence (DNA): TGTGCTAGCAGCTTAGATTCCCGGGACTATGGCTACACCTTC. This rearrangement joins TRBV7-8 to TRBJ1-2; D unresolved. Germline CDR1 SGHVS, CDR2 FQNEAQ. The CDR3 is 14 residues long.

This clonotype came up a few times. The rearrangement links TRBV7-3 to TRBJ2-1; 9 nucleotides match TRBD1. The CDR3 runs 16 residues. Per the germline V gene, CDR1 is SGHTA and CDR2 is FQGTGA. V lost 0 bases, J lost 1 base, and 1 base stayed unmatched. CDR3 in DNA: TGTGCCAGCAGCTTAACGGGACAGGGTTCCTACAATGAGCAGTTCTTC. It is translated as CASSLTGQGSYNEQFF.

The chain combines TRBV6-2 or TRBV6-3 with TRBJ2-1; a weak D match, TRBD2 (6 bases). V lost 7 bases and J 0 bases, leaving 13 bases between the germline ends. The CDR3 spans 15 residues. Germline values: CDR1 MNHEY, CDR2 SVGEGT. This CDR3 is CASNLARSSYNEQFF. The CDR3 nucleotides read TGTGCCAGCAATCTAGCGCGGAGCTCCTACAATGAGCAGTTCTTC.

This chain connects TRBV5-4 to TRBJ2-5, with 8 bases aligning to TRBD2. V lost 3 bases, J lost 2 bases, and 3 bases stayed unmatched. This CDR3 has 14 residues. CDR1 SGHNT and CDR2 YYREEE come from the germline V gene (reference sequence). The CDR3 here is CASSSGTRQETQYF. The CDR3 region has the DNA TGTGCCAGCAGCTCCGGGACTAGACAAGAGACCCAGTACTTC.

The CDR3 DNA follows: TGCAGTGCTAGCAGGCAGCTTAACACTGAAGCTTTCTTT. Residues: CSASRQLNTEAFF. The rearrangement uses TRBV20-1 and TRBJ1-1; no clear D. V gave up 3 bases and J gave up 2 bases, with 10 bases separating them. The length of the CDR3 is 13 residues. Germline-derived CDR1 and CDR2 are DFQATT and SNEGSKA (reference sequence).

This clonotype was observed a few times. The J gene is TRBJ2-7, the V gene TRBV19; D is possibly TRBD1 or TRBD2 (5 bases each). CDR3 size: 14 residues. Trimming took 6 bases from V and 5 from J, leaving 17 bases between them. Germline CDR1 is LNHDA and CDR2 is SQIVND (reference sequence). The CDR3 DNA sequence: TGTGCCAGTAGCCCCGGGACGCCTGTGGACGAGCAGTACTTC. Protein product: CASSPGTPVDEQYF.

Concerning this clonotype itself: Its ends do not fully match the called genes, so a read error is possible. The chain recombines TRBV3-1 with TRBJ2-1, with 14 nucleotides matching TRBD2. Germline values: CDR1 LGHDT, CDR2 YNNKEL (reference sequence). There are 18 residues in the CDR3. The DNA for the CDR3 is TGTGCCTGCAGTTCACCCGGGACTAGCGGGAGAGAGGCCAATGAGCAGTTCTTC. Protein sequence: CACSSPGTSGREANEQFF.

V usage is TRBV18 and J usage is TRBJ2-3; tentatively, D is TRBD1 (6 bases). This CDR3 is 15 amino acids long. CDR1 is KGHSH, CDR2 LQKENI, per germline. V was shortened by 3 bases and J by 6 bases, with 16 bases between the two germline ends. The CDR3 reads CASSPTGTITDTQYF. DNA for the CDR3: TGTGCCAGCTCACCGACCGGGACAATAACCGATACGCAGTATTTT.

This clonotype occurred a few times. This sequence joins TRBV9 and TRBJ2-1; D may be TRBD1 or TRBD2 (8 bases each). The CDR3 loop spans 18 amino acids. Germline-derived CDR1 and CDR2 are SGDLS and YYNGEE. The ends were cut back, 0 bases at V and 3 bases at J, with 19 bases in the middle. The CDR3 DNA is TGTGCCAGCAGCGTAGGGACAGGGCGCGCGGGGGGCTACAATGAGCAGTTCTTC. It encodes CASSVGTGRAGGYNEQFF. Combining the CDR3 with reference TRBV9 and TRBJ2-1 gives the whole variable domain DSGVTQTPKHLITATGQRVTLRCSPRSGDLSVYWYQQSLDQGLQFLIQYYNGEERAKGNILERFSAQQFPDLHSELNLSSLELGDSALYFCASSVGTGRAGGYNEQFFGPGTRLTVL.

The chain couples TRBV20-1 to TRBJ2-7, with 11 positions matching TRBD2. The CDR3 loop spans 14 amino acids. Trimming at V came to 4 bases and at J to 2 bases, leaving 4 bases not matched to a gene. CDR1 and CDR2 from the germline V gene are DFQATT and SNEGSKA (reference sequence). In nucleotides, the CDR3 is TGCAGTGCTAAGGGGACTAGCGGCCCCTACGAGCAGTACTTC. This codes for CSAKGTSGPYEQYF.

This clonotype was counted only a few times. The rearrangement joins TRBV7-2 to TRBJ1-2; TRBD1 matches 10 bases. Germline V gene sequence: CDR1 SGHTA, CDR2 FQGNSA. J was trimmed by 6 bases and V by 1 base; bases with no gene match: 5. The CDR3 spans 15 residues. CDR3 region: CASSLVWTGGHGYTF. For the CDR3, the DNA is TGTGCCAGCAGCTTAGTATGGACAGGGGGACATGGCTACACCTTC.

In its sample, this clonotype was seen a few times. The rearrangement links TRBV21-1 to TRBJ2-7. TRBV21-1 is classified as a pseudogene. The CDR3 contains 12 residues. The CDR3 reads CASSKVYHEQYF. Written as DNA, the CDR3 is TGTGCCAGCAGCAAAGTGTACCACGAGCAGTACTTC.

The chain joins TRBV10-2 to TRBJ2-5; possibly TRBD1 for D (6 bases). V lost 0 bases and J lost 7, with 12 bases in between. The CDR3 spans 14 residues. Germline lookup yields CDR1 WSHSY and CDR2 SAAADI. This chain's CDR3 is CASSESKTRGTQYF. The CDR3 coding sequence is TGCGCCAGCAGTGAGTCTAAGACCAGGGGGACCCAGTACTTC.

The chain uses TRBV4-3 and TRBJ1-2; D is ambiguous. Trimming left V 0 bases short and J 8 bases short, with 13 bases between. Germline CDR1 LGHNA, CDR2 YSLEER. The CDR3 sequence is 14 residues long. DNA of the CDR3: TGCGCCAGCAGCCAAGATTCGAGGGAGGGAGGCTACACCTTC. This gives the protein CASSQDSREGGYTF.

This clonotype was seen more than once but under ten times. The chain couples TRBV16 to TRBJ1-6, with 7 bases that match TRBD1. CDR3 length: 14 residues. Trimming at V came to 4 bases and at J to 11 bases, leaving 8 bases not matched to a gene. CDR1 and CDR2 from the germline V gene are KGHSY and FQNENV. CDR3 coding DNA: TGTGCCAGCAGCCCACAGGGGTCCAGGGCACCCCTCCACTTT. This codes for CASSPQGSRAPLHF.